This T cell receptor beta chain is drawn from a study of cytomegalovirus exposure and HLA in healthy donors (TCRdb year 2017). Background on the whole study: An earlier analysis of some 550 of the donors reported 276 Gb of sequence data and around 120 million unique TCR beta sequences from about 179 million T cells. Around 320 gigabases of sequencing data and approximately 84 million unique TCR sequences were included in an early release covering 500 to 750 HLA-typed donors. All discovery cohort repertoires had been generated using a single sequencing platform. Among the roughly 400 genotyped donors, under 90% belonged to the genetic ancestry cluster associated with self-reported Caucasian donors. Alongside the repertoire data, information on donor age, sex, ethnicity and CMV serostatus was compiled. In the later analysis, no new phenotypic data were used to find candidate immune exposures; instead, reliance was placed on TCR beta sequences and their occurrence across donors. To predict cytomegalovirus infection status, the study brought together high-throughput TCR immunosequencing, statistical association of individual TCRs with disease status, and machine learning. The study used immunosequencing to profile the T cell repertoires of approximately 650 subjects and linked those repertoires to cytomegalovirus serostatus. On average, roughly 250,000 unique TCR beta nucleotide sequences were sequenced per donor among a few hundred genotyped donors of the cohort, with roughly 18% of those sequences being non-productive. Along with the roughly 700-subject first cohort, a separate validation cohort of approximately 110 different subjects was used. Because of strong linkage in the cohort, a few DR-DQ haplotypes were treated as single units for association and clustering. The study aimed to test whether cataloging public T cell receptors could reveal signatures of past pathogen exposure. A later genetic analysis took genome-wide SNP genotypes for about three fifths of the 666 donors and used that subset as a discovery cohort. HLA typing covered class I and class II loci at four-digit resolution. An earlier analysis of roughly 580 of the donors used high-throughput TCR beta sequencing to judge whether each TCR beta V gene segment behaved as functional or pseudogenic. The number of typed donors differed by locus: about 629-630 for A, B, C, DRB1 and DQB1; 522 for DQA1; roughly 600 for DPA1; and roughly 450 for DPB1. In a later analysis, previously published TCR beta repertoires from 550 to 750 donors were re-analyzed and high-resolution HLA genotyping was added so that TCR occurrence patterns could be studied.

Beyond this particular receptor, the publication reports: A total of around 150 TCR beta chains were listed by the study as associated with cytomegalovirus. According to a later analysis, most CMV-associated TCR beta chains appeared to be HLA-restricted, and the HLA associations seemed to be driven largely by CMV exposure. A later analysis reported that several top co-occurrence clusters appeared linked to parvovirus B19, influenza, CMV and Epstein-Barr virus. A later genetic analysis associated a missense DCLRE1C variant with V-gene and J-gene trimming of TCR beta chains, and an independent cohort replicated the association. Correlated functional status among segregating V segments might be attributable to linkage disequilibrium, but an unknown experimental factor could not be ruled out. In a later analysis, HLA-associated TCR beta chains were found to be more clonally expanded and to have lower generation probabilities than equally common non-associated chains. The earlier analysis of nearly 600 of the donors excluded some 16 rarely observed V segments, including chromosome 9 orphons, because counts were too low. The classifier was reported to diagnose cytomegalovirus status with high specificity and sensitivity in both the original and validation cohorts. Most TCR sequences were seen in very few donors, while some public TCRs were found in many individuals. Because the 87-base-pair reads could not distinguish some IMGT-functional V segments, including TRBV6-2 and TRBV6-3, those segments were excluded. The presence/absence analyses assumed that sequencing depth was roughly uniform across donors, and that assumption may not be true. CMV serostatus was the only immune exposure information available for the cohort. Compared with the roughly 700-donor mean, donors in an Asian-associated ancestry cluster had fewer N-insertions in productive TCRs, according to a later genetic analysis. Broadly in line with IMGT annotations, most TCR beta V segments showed up in productive rearrangements about 90% or about 30% of the time in an earlier analysis of roughly 590 of the donors. At a false discovery rate of 0.05, a later analysis linked around 15,000 TCR beta sequences to specific HLA alleles. When HLA alleles, especially DR and DQ, strongly co-occurred, TCR associations were difficult to assign to individual alleles. It was suggested by the authors that the approach could potentially be generalized to other disease states and immunological phenotypes. Because HLA typing was unavailable for some donors at each locus, only the typed subset was used in association tests. According to a later analysis, TCR association rates differed among HLA loci, with DRB1 alleles showing the most associated TCRs and HLA-C alleles showing the fewest. A group of highly shared sequence variants was considered likely to be a technical artifact of the sequencing pipeline. In this cohort, only TCR beta chains were sequenced, and detectable features were limited by the absence of alpha or paired-chain data. A further reported finding was that TCR beta sequences accurately predicted the HLA-A and HLA-B alleles for most subjects in the first cohort. A few of the identified cytomegalovirus-associated TCR beta chains were confirmed in vitro to be specific for cytomegalovirus antigens.

CDR1 SGDLS and CDR2 YYNGEE were looked up in the germline V gene. Taken from cysteine to phenylalanine, the CDR3 has 16 residues. Here the CDR3 DNA is all that survives: 48 bases in frame from base 1. V is cut back by 3 bases and J by 4 bases, with 9 bases in the junction unmatched. The library was produced with the immunoSEQ multiplex PCR assay. The multiplex PCR relied on a mix of 60 forward primers for TCR Vbeta segments and 13 reverse primers for TCR Jbeta segments. Amplification of the CDR3 region of rearranged TCR beta genes was performed with a multiplex PCR assay on genomic DNA. On the Illumina HiSeq System, the amplified TCR beta libraries were sequenced as 87-base-pair reads. On the authors' methods: In a later analysis, tens of millions of unique TCR beta chains were counted across the roughly 610 repertoires, and approximately 9.9 million of these chains were shared by at least two donors. Raw reads were error-corrected and collapsed into unique sequences with a nearest-neighbor algorithm that merged closely related sequences to remove PCR and sequencing errors. Alignment of CDR3 sequences to IMGT reference sequences was used to assign V, D and J gene segments. For a sequence to be retained, at least a six-nucleotide match to both a V gene segment and a J gene segment was required. Rearrangements were classified as productive when the CDR3 lacked stop codons and remained in frame with V and J, and all other rearrangements were classified as non-productive. CDR3 was defined by IMGT convention, running from the second conserved V-encoded cysteine to the conserved J-encoded phenylalanine. Sequences without an unambiguous match to a single V gene segment were excluded from the earlier analysis of approximately 560 of the donors. An earlier analysis of roughly 590 of the donors called V segments functional above 56.7% productive rearrangements and segregating when the between-donor standard deviation exceeded 5%. To diagnose cytomegalovirus status from the catalog of TCR beta chain sequences, a statistical classification framework was built. V and J gene assignment, in a later analysis, came from comparing TCR nucleotide sequences with IMGT/GENE-DB human TR gene sequences. The TCRdist pipeline was used in a later analysis to assign CDR3 sequences and most-parsimonious VDJ recombination scenarios. In a later analysis, every TCR beta chain was defined by the combination of its CDR3 amino acid sequence and its V-gene family, and reads without a unique V-gene family were dropped. To address suspected cross-contamination and a sequencing artifact, a later analysis removed under 600 highly shared, low-generation-probability nucleotide sequences. For each public chain, a later analysis derived a clonal expansion index from normalized ranks of inferred template counts within each repertoire. In a later analysis, generation probabilities were computed using a VDJ recombination model fitted to out-of-frame rearrangements, and the results were checked against IGoR. A later analysis scored TCR-TCR, TCR-HLA and TCR-CMV co-occurrence with hypergeometric tests, applying a repertoire-size bias correction to TCR pairs. A later analysis estimated false discovery rates by permuting HLA or CMV assignments 20 times. A later analysis grouped co-occurring TCRs with DBSCAN, adding TCRdist sequence similarity when clustering within HLA-allele-positive subsets. Co-occurrence clustering excluded repertoires with fewer than 30,000 or more than 120,000 public chains, plus five with anomalous nucleotide sharing. TCRdb obtained this table from immuneACCESS and retained in-frame rearrangements with V and J assigned. These tables miss some clones; where compared with another copy, unresolved V genes account for less than half of the shortfall, and the remainder is unexplained. V and J calls and clone size are copied from that table; D and trimming were computed from the DNA. The sample data list about 64,000 clones, and about 85% of these were observed just once. The ten largest make up approximately 11% of the sample.

The cohort was made up of 500 to 850 healthy bone marrow donors. Cohort members were all nominally healthy when sampled, although unrecorded immune exposures were likely present. The donor was CMV seronegative and belonged to the group of approximately 320 seronegative cohort members. A peripheral blood sample was provided by each donor, and peripheral blood mononuclear cells were used for TCR beta sequencing. The Qiagen DNeasy Blood Extraction Kit was used to extract genomic DNA from the blood cell samples. A remark on this clone: Which antigen it targets is not known. The sample holds no much larger clone one base away, and base qualities are not on file.

The sequenced material came from PBMCs. Recombination linked TRBV9 to TRBJ2-2, and 7 bases in between align with TRBD2. This sequence originates from a female donor in good health and CMV-seronegative. The CDR3 region has the sequence CASSGASGPGTGELFF. The nucleotide sequence reads as follows: TGTGCCAGCAGCGGTGCTAGCGGTCCGGGCACCGGGGAGCTGTTTTTT.